These 16 T cell receptor beta chains were all obtained from the same sample, sequenced in a study of T cell changes during pregnancy in multiple sclerosis. Only in-frame clones appear in the TCRdb table, and some are missing; sequencing was by immunoSEQ multiplex PCR. The sample lists 35,000 to 40,000 clones, roughly 89% occurring once. The sequencing here drew on CD4+ T cells from peripheral blood mononuclear cells, taken after pregnancy. All receptors come from a female donor in good health, enrolled as a control in a pregnancy study.

The V and J genes are TRBV19 and TRBJ2-6, with a possible D match to TRBD1 (7 bases). The CDR3 length is 19 residues. V gave up 7 bases and J gave up 4 bases, with 26 bases separating them. Germline-derived CDR1 and CDR2 are LNHDA and SQIVND (reference sequence). CDR3 sequence: CASTPRQGGPFSGANVLTF. The CDR3 DNA is TGTGCCAGTACCCCTCGACAGGGAGGCCCTTTCAGCGGGGCCAACGTCCTGACTTTC.

The gene calls are TRBV28 and TRBJ2-3; TRBD2 matches at 8 bases. Per the germline V gene, CDR1 is MDHEN and CDR2 is SYDVKM. With 6 bases clipped from V and 7 bases from J, the junction kept 6 bases outside the gene matches. This CDR3 comprises 13 residues. The CDR3 is CASSGRAGNTQYF. The DNA for the CDR3 is TGTGCCAGCAGCGGGAGGGCCGGGAATACGCAGTATTTT. The whole variable domain, filled in from reference TRBV28 and TRBJ2-3, reads DVKVTQSSRYLVKRTGEKVFLECVQDMDHENMFWYRQDPGLGLRLIYFSYDVKMKEKGDIPEGYSVSREKKERFSLILESASTNQTSMYLCASSGRAGNTQYFGPGTRLTVL.

The chain combines TRBV19 with TRBJ1-2; D is undetermined. Trimming left V 5 bases short and J 2 bases short, with 15 bases between. The CDR3 is 15 residues long. The germline V gene encodes CDR1 LNHDA and CDR2 SQIVND (reference sequence). Here the CDR3 DNA reads TGTGCCAGTAGTGTACAGTCCCGCGGGAACTATGGCTACACCTTC. Translated: CASSVQSRGNYGYTF.

CDR3 in amino acids: CASSNLGTGDQPQHF. CDR3 coding DNA: TGTGCCAGCTCGAATCTCGGGACAGGGGATCAGCCCCAGCATTTT. The chain employs TRBV18 and TRBJ1-5, with 10 bases identical to TRBD1. The germline V gene has CDR1 KGHSH and CDR2 LQKENI. V shed 6 bases and J 5 bases; nucleotides not matched to a gene: 7. The CDR3 is 15 residues long.

This clone was observed once. CDR3 residues: CASSEALQGRYSNQPQHF. CDR3 coding DNA: TGTGCCAGCAGTGAAGCGTTACAGGGACGCTATAGCAATCAGCCCCAGCATTTT. The rearrangement joins TRBV2 to TRBJ1-5, with a weak D call TRBD1 (6 bases). This CDR3 has 18 amino acids. Looked up from germline, CDR1 is SNHLY and CDR2 is FYNNEI. V lost 0 bases and J 0 bases, leaving 15 bases between the germline ends.

The chain couples TRBV29-1 to TRBJ2-1, with 12 bases fitting TRBD2. The CDR3 contains 18 residues. The V and J ends lost 3 bases and 1 base, in that order; junction bases with no gene match: 10. Germline CDR1 reads SQVTM; CDR2 reads ANQGSEA. In nucleotides, the CDR3 is TGCAGCGTTGACCGGCTAGCGGGGGGGCCGGTTTCCTACAATGAGCAGTTCTTC. Its translation: CSVDRLAGGPVSYNEQFF.

The V call is TRBV6-5, the J call TRBJ2-7; 8 bases agree with TRBD1. Losses at the gene ends were 6 bases for V and 2 bases for J; bases not matched to a gene: 6. Germline V gene data show CDR1 as MNHEY and CDR2 as SVGAGI. The CDR3 is 14 amino acids. The CDR3 spells CASRWGQAPYEQYF. For the CDR3, the DNA is TGTGCCAGCAGATGGGGACAGGCCCCCTACGAGCAGTACTTC.

This sequence joins TRBV6-4 and TRBJ2-1, with 7 bases identical to TRBD2. The length of the CDR3 is 14 residues. In germline, CDR1 is MRHNA, CDR2 SNTAGT. V gave up 5 bases and J gave up 7 bases; unmatched junction bases: 8. CDR3 sequence (DNA): TGTGCCAGCAGTCCGGGACTAAGTGTAAATGAGCAGTTCTTC. This codes for CASSPGLSVNEQFF.

This sequence joins TRBV19 and TRBJ1-3, with 11 bases fitting TRBD1. CDR1 is LNHDA, CDR2 SQIVND, per germline (reference sequence). The junction had 4 bases not matched to a gene; V was cut back by 5 bases and J by 1 base. This CDR3 has 16 residues. CDR3: CASSRDRGLSGNTIYF. Written as DNA, the CDR3 is TGTGCCAGTAGTCGGGACAGGGGGTTGTCTGGAAACACCATATATTTT.

This clone was detected only once. The CDR3 nucleotides are TGTGCCAGCAGCTTCCGAGAGGGAAACTATGGCTACACCTTC. The encoded protein is CASSFREGNYGYTF. The rearrangement links TRBV7-9 to TRBJ1-2; D is undetermined. The germline V gene encodes CDR1 SEHNR and CDR2 FQNEAQ (reference sequence). The V end lost 3 bases, the J end lost 2 bases, and 10 bases lay between the germline ends. This CDR3 is built from 14 residues.

The J gene is TRBJ1-3, the V gene TRBV7-9, with 7 nucleotides matching TRBD1. Germline V gene sequence: CDR1 SEHNR, CDR2 FQNEAQ (reference sequence). V lost 8 bases and J lost 1; bases outside the gene matches: 11. The CDR3 runs to 16 residues. CDR3: CASSRWDRDSGNTIYF. The CDR3 DNA sequence: TGTGCCAGCTCCCGTTGGGACAGAGATTCTGGAAACACCATATATTTT.

The chain has TRBV9 and TRBJ1-6, with D maybe TRBD1 (5 bases). The CDR3 has 13 residues. The germline V gene encodes CDR1 SGDLS and CDR2 YYNGEE. V gave up 1 base and J gave up 7 bases, with 6 bases separating them. CDR3 sequence reads: CASSVTGNSPLHF. The CDR3 DNA reads TGTGCCAGCAGCGTAACAGGCAATTCACCCCTCCACTTT.

CDR3 nucleotide sequence: TGTGCCAGCAGTGACGACAGGGGGCAAGGGAACACCATATATTTT. This sequence encodes CASSDDRGQGNTIYF. The chain uses TRBV6-4 and TRBJ1-3; TRBD1 matches at 10 bases. The V gene's germline CDR1 is MRHNA and CDR2 SNTAGT. The CDR3 has 15 residues. With V trimmed by 2 bases and J by 7 bases, 5 bases remained unmatched.

The chain carries TRBV28 and TRBJ2-1; 10 nucleotides align to TRBD2. CDR1 MDHEN and CDR2 SYDVKM come from the germline V gene. V trimming: 2 bases; J trimming: 6 bases; junction bases outside the gene matches: 1. This CDR3 has 14 residues. The CDR3 DNA sequence: TGTGCCAGCAGTTTACTAGCGGGAGCCAATGAGCAGTTCTTC. Amino acid sequence: CASSLLAGANEQFF.

The rearrangement joins TRBV7-9 to TRBJ1-2; TRBD1 matches at 10 bases. The V gene's germline CDR1 is SEHNR and CDR2 FQNEAQ (reference sequence). The CDR3 loop spans 13 amino acids. Trimming at V came to 1 base and at J to 11 bases, leaving 4 bases not matched to a gene. The CDR3 DNA sequence: TGTGCCAGCAGCTTAGAGGGACAGGGGACGTACACCTTC. This sequence encodes CASSLEGQGTYTF. The entire variable domain, with the rest obtained from reference TRBV7-9 and TRBJ1-2, is as follows: DTGVSQNPRHKITKRGQNVTFRCDPISEHNRLYWYRQTLGQGPEFLTYFQNEAQLEKSRLLSDRFSAERPKGSFSTLEIQRTEQGDSAMYLCASSLEGQGTYTFGSGTRLTVV.

J is TRBJ2-7 and V is TRBV19; tentatively, D is TRBD1 (5 bases). The CDR3 is 14 amino acids. Germline CDR1 reads LNHDA; CDR2 reads SQIVND (reference sequence). V was pared by 4 bases and J by 4 bases, with 14 bases between. CDR3 sequence: CASSNQAGLYEQYF. The CDR3 bases are TGTGCCAGTAGTAATCAGGCAGGGCTATACGAGCAGTACTTC.